What follows are 17 T cell receptor beta chains derived from one specimen sequenced in a study of blood T cell repertoires in COVID-19. The protocol was immunoSEQ multiplex PCR, while the TCRdb copy is restricted to in-frame clones and leaves out a portion. The table has hundreds of thousands of clones, over 75% seen once; the top ten hold 5.1%. The sample was peripheral blood. All receptors derive from a man in his fifties or sixties with active or convalescent COVID-19.

V and J are TRBV28 and TRBJ2-3; D not certain. The CDR3 contains 12 residues. Germline CDR1 reads MDHEN; CDR2 reads SYDVKM. V lost 3 bases, J lost 6 bases, and 7 bases lay in between. This CDR3 is CASSFLLDTQYF. CDR3 DNA sequence: TGTGCCAGCAGTTTTCTTTTGGATACGCAGTATTTT.

V usage is TRBV18 and J usage is TRBJ1-1; TRBD1 might be the D (6 bases). V lost 3 bases and J 7 bases, leaving 12 bases between the germline ends. The CDR3 contains 13 residues. Germline V gene data show CDR1 as KGHSH and CDR2 as LQKENI. The CDR3 region is CASSPQGTIEAFF. CDR3 bases: TGTGCCAGCTCACCCCAGGGGACCATTGAAGCTTTCTTT.

In the case of this clone: A junction end diverges from the germline sequence, so it may reflect a read error. The chain carries TRBV6-5 and TRBJ1-4; D unclear. This CDR3 is built from 13 residues. Per the germline V gene, CDR1 is MNHEY and CDR2 is SVGAGI. In DNA, the CDR3 is TGTGCAAGCACCTGGGGTGGGAGTGAAAAACTGTTTTTT. Translation gives CASTWGGSEKLFF.

The rearrangement links TRBV7-2 to TRBJ2-5, with D perhaps matching TRBD1 (6 bases). Trimming removed 4 bases at V and 5 bases at J, with 17 bases between. The CDR3 totals 15 residues. Germline V CDR1 and CDR2: SGHTA, FQGNSA. CDR3 loop: CASSSVTGQWETQYF. The DNA for the CDR3 is TGTGCCAGCAGCTCGGTTACAGGGCAGTGGGAGACCCAGTACTTC.

This clone was seen just once. The chain links TRBV6-5 to TRBJ1-1; no clear D gene. Germline V gene sequence: CDR1 MNHEY, CDR2 SVGAGI. The CDR3 contains 14 residues. The V end lost 0 bases, the J end lost 2 bases, and 7 bases lay between the germline ends. Written as DNA, the CDR3 is TGTGCCAGCAGTTACTCCGGGAGTAACACTGAAGCTTTCTTT. Its translation is CASSYSGSNTEAFF.

V gene TRBV9 combines with J gene TRBJ1-4; TRBD1 agrees at 8 bases. This CDR3 spans 16 amino acids. V was pared by 0 bases and J by 3 bases, with 4 bases of the junction left unmatched. In germline, CDR1 is SGDLS, CDR2 YYNGEE. The CDR3 spells CASSVGGQAANEKLFF. The CDR3 nucleotides read TGTGCCAGCAGCGTAGGGGGACAGGCAGCTAATGAAAAACTGTTTTTT.

This chain joins TRBV14 and TRBJ1-1, with TRBD1 as a possible D gene (6 bases). Germline CDR1 reads SGHDN; CDR2 reads FVKESK. This CDR3 is built from 13 residues. Between the trimmed V and J ends, which lost 3 bases and 6 bases, there was a span of 11 bases. CDR3 nucleotides: TGTGCCAGCAGCCACAGGGGAATCGCTGAAGCTTTCTTT. Translating it yields CASSHRGIAEAFF.

This rearrangement joins TRBV30 to TRBJ2-2; 8 nucleotides agree with TRBD1. V trimming: 5 bases; J trimming: 2 bases; junction bases outside the gene matches: 1. The CDR3 is 13 residues long. Germline V CDR1 and CDR2: GTSNPN, SVGIG (reference sequence). The CDR3 loop is CAWGTGNTGELFF. CDR3 sequence (DNA): TGTGCCTGGGGGACAGGCAACACCGGGGAGCTGTTTTTT.

The CDR3 loop is CASSIQGGETQYF. CDR3 sequence (DNA): TGTGCCAGCAGTATACAGGGTGGAGAGACCCAGTACTTC. V and J are TRBV2 and TRBJ2-5; D might be TRBD1 (6 bases). V was trimmed by 5 bases and J by 4 bases, leaving 11 bases between them. Germline CDR1 SNHLY, CDR2 FYNNEI. The CDR3 is 13 residues long.

V and J are TRBV30 and TRBJ2-5; maybe TRBD1 (6 bases). V dropped 4 bases and J dropped 3 bases, with 6 bases sitting between them. CDR3 size: 11 residues. Germline V gives CDR1 GTSNPN, CDR2 SVGIG (reference sequence). The CDR3 is CAWTGEETQYF. The CDR3 coding sequence is TGTGCCTGGACAGGGGAAGAGACCCAGTACTTC. Based on the CDR3 plus reference TRBV30 and TRBJ2-5, the full variable domain is SQTIHQWPATLVQPVGSPLSLECTVEGTSNPNLYWYRQAAGRGLQLLFYSVGIGQISSEVPQNLSASRPQDRQFILSSKKLLLSDSGFYLCAWTGEETQYFGPGTRLLVL.

V and J are TRBV15 and TRBJ2-2, with 8 bases aligning to TRBD2. V shed 8 bases and J 0 bases; nucleotides not matched to a gene: 5. This CDR3 has 15 residues. Germline V gene data show CDR1 as LNHNV and CDR2 as YYDKDF (reference sequence). The CDR3 loop reads CATPGAGANTGELFF. The DNA of the CDR3 is TGTGCCACCCCTGGAGCGGGAGCGAACACCGGGGAGCTGTTTTTT.

The V call is TRBV6-5, the J call TRBJ2-5; 9 bases are shared with TRBD1. The junction had 12 bases not matched to a gene; V was cut back by 6 bases and J by 13 bases. Germline V gives CDR1 MNHEY, CDR2 SVGAGI. The CDR3 consists of 13 residues. The CDR3 spells CASSRTTGGSVYF. The CDR3 nucleotides read TGTGCCAGCAGCCGAACGACAGGGGGGTCTGTGTACTTC.

The chain couples TRBV18 to TRBJ2-1, with TRBD1 matching over 8 bases. This CDR3 comprises 15 residues. Germline V gene sequence: CDR1 KGHSH, CDR2 LQKENI. J lost 4 bases, V lost 4 bases, and 6 bases had no gene match. The CDR3 region has the DNA TGTGCCAGCTCACTTCGACAGGGGTCATACAATGAGCAGTTCTTC. Translated, it gives CASSLRQGSYNEQFF.

The CDR3 nucleotides read TGTGCCAGTAGATGGTCAGGGGTAGGGGCGAGCAATCAGCCCCAGCATTTT. This encodes CASRWSGVGASNQPQHF. The chain combines TRBV19 with TRBJ1-5; D perhaps matches TRBD1 (6 bases). CDR1 and CDR2 (germline): LNHDA, SQIVND (reference sequence). Trimming left V 6 bases short and J 1 base short, with 19 bases between. The CDR3 length is 17 residues.

The CDR3 loop reads CASSQDRGDLSSGNTIYF. The CDR3, as DNA: TGTGCCAGCAGCCAAGATCGCGGGGACCTCAGCTCTGGAAACACCATATATTTT. The J gene is TRBJ1-3, the V gene TRBV3-1 (or the pseudogene TRBV3-2); tentatively, D is TRBD1 (5 bases). V was trimmed by 0 bases and J by 0 bases, leaving 15 bases between them. Germline values: CDR1 LGHDT, CDR2 YNNKEL (reference sequence). This CDR3 is 18 amino acids long.

The V call is TRBV28, the J call TRBJ2-2, with 7 bases aligning to TRBD1. Germline loops: CDR1 MDHEN, CDR2 SYDVKM. J lost 4 bases, V lost 8 bases, and 10 bases had no gene match. CDR3 length: 15 amino acids. The CDR3 reads CASHGNRGGTGELFF. In DNA, the CDR3 is TGTGCCAGCCACGGTAACAGGGGCGGCACCGGGGAGCTGTTTTTT.

The chain joins TRBV4-2 to TRBJ2-4; 10 positions agree with TRBD2. Unmatched junction bases numbered 5, after V lost 1 base and J lost 5 bases. The germline gives CDR1 LGHNA, CDR2 YNFKEQ. CDR3 length: 16 amino acids. The CDR3 DNA is TGTGCCAGCAGCCAAGCGCAGCGGGAGGGCCAAAACATTCAGTACTTC. It is translated as CASSQAQREGQNIQYF.